The present entry profiles one T cell receptor beta chain with its context. The target of this receptor is not known. No per-base quality is available; no much larger clone lies one base away. TCR beta CDR3 regions were sequenced from DNA using the immunoSEQ Assay. In the paper's pipeline: T cell density was computed as TCR beta template counts normalized to usable DNA estimated by amplifying housekeeping genes. Richness was estimated using the preseqR package, with extrapolation to 400,000 templates for PBMC samples and to 120,000 templates for tissue samples. Clonality was defined as one minus Pielou's evenness. Differential abundance testing on productive amino-acid clonotypes, with a minimum total count of 5 and an alpha of 0.1, was used to identify tissue-enriched TCRs. The Jaccard Index and the Morisita Overlap Index were used to measure how much the repertoires overlapped between compartments. GLIPH grouped TCR beta CDR3s together with public tetramer-defined viral CDR3s, and a viral motif had to include at least three viral sequences and also show V-gene enrichment. Imported from immuneACCESS, the table was reduced by TCRdb to in-frame sequences with V and J called. These copies leave out some clones; in studies compared against another copy, an unresolved V gene accounts for under half, and the cause of the remainder is not known. V, J and clone size derive from that table, while D and trimming were established from the DNA sequence. The sample includes around 64,000 clones, with roughly 81% observed a single time. The ten largest clones take up 4.7% of the sample.

At diagnosis, tumor, uninvolved tumor-adjacent lung and peripheral blood were collected and then preserved as a mix of FFPE and fresh-frozen material. For TCR repertoire profiling, blood samples were analyzed in the form of peripheral blood mononuclear cells. These data are taken from a study of T cells in localized non-small cell lung cancer (TCRdb year 2020). Background for the entire study: Comparing tumors with uninvolved tumor-adjacent lungs, the study looked at the T cell repertoires of hundreds of patients with early-stage NSCLC. The cohort was made up of fewer than 250 treatment-naive NSCLC patients whose localized lung tumors had been resected. Of the NSCLC patients, roughly 130 were male and approximately 99 were female, and the mean age was roughly 61 years. Study-wide conclusions, independent of this receptor: Because the study design was exploratory, TCR variables were selected using unadjusted p-values without false-discovery rate correction. Multi-region tumor sequencing was not performed, so intratumor heterogeneity could not be excluded. Uninvolved tumor-adjacent lung showed the highest T cell clonality, higher than tumor, which suggests more focused antigenic responses in the uninvolved tumor-adjacent lung. A median of around 62 of the top 100 tumor clones turned up in the paired uninvolved adjacent lung, and 25 to 30 of those clones also ranked among the top 100 of that same adjacent lung. Higher T cell density in blood was associated with longer overall survival, whereas higher clonality in adjacent lung was associated with shorter survival.

V lost 3 bases and J lost 1 base, and the count of bases not matched to a germline gene is 9. For CDR1 and CDR2, the germline V gene lists KGHSH and LQKENI. The CDR3 has 17 amino acids, counting the end cysteine and phenylalanine. Only CDR3 DNA remains: 51 bases, in frame from the first base. The sample in question was PBMCs, obtained before any cancer treatment. The rearranged segments are TRBV18 and TRBJ1-3; TRBD1 lines up with 7 middle nucleotides. This clonotype was sampled from a man aged 40 to 75 with stage II lung adenocarcinoma. In nucleotide form, the sequence is TGTGCCAGCTCACCGTTACCCTTGACAGGGTCTGGAAACACCATATATTTT. The resulting protein is CASSPLPLTGSGNTIYF.